The 22 T cell receptor beta chains below were found in one sample sequenced in a study of T-cell reconstitution after alpha-beta-depleted transplantation in children. Unique molecular identifiers were built into the TCRbeta library. One entry per CDR3 protein results from TCRdb running MiXCR on the PCR reads. Among 250,000 to 350,000 distinct CDR3 sequences listed, roughly 25% were seen once. This sample comprised PBMCs, mostly from graft donor cells, obtained 180 days after TCRalphabeta/CD19-depleted stem cell transplant. The receptor source for this set is a male patient between 5 and 17 years old who had a stem cell transplant for acute lymphoblastic leukemia, so the T cells may come from the graft donor.

The CDR3 region is CASSDRQISYEQYF. The DNA of the CDR3 is TGTGCCAGCAGTGATCGGCAGATCTCCTACGAGCAGTACTTC. The V call is TRBV2, the J call TRBJ2-7, with no clear D. Trimming removed 3 bases at V and 0 bases at J, with 9 bases between. Per germline, CDR1 SNHLY and CDR2 FYNNEI. The CDR3 has 14 residues.

V is TRBV20-1 and J is TRBJ2-2; 11 nucleotides line up with TRBD2. V lost 1 base to trimming and J lost 3 bases; unmatched junction nucleotides: 4. Germline V CDR1 and CDR2: DFQATT, SNEGSKA (reference sequence). The CDR3 sequence is 16 residues long. CDR3 sequence reads: CSARGGTSGYTGELFF. CDR3 sequence (DNA): TGCAGTGCTAGAGGTGGGACTAGCGGATACACCGGGGAGCTGTTTTTT.

This clonotype was counted at least ten times. V is TRBV7-9 and J is TRBJ2-7; D is unclear. This CDR3 contains 14 residues. Trimming pared 5 bases from V and 2 bases from J, leaving 13 bases between. Germline lookup yields CDR1 SEHNR and CDR2 FQNEAQ (reference sequence). This CDR3 is CASSPGMEPYEQYF. CDR3 nucleotide sequence: TGTGCCAGCAGCCCCGGTATGGAACCCTACGAGCAGTACTTC.

This clonotype occurred a few times. The chain is built from TRBV12-3 or TRBV12-4 and TRBJ2-7; D gene ambiguous. The CDR3 has 13 amino acids. V gave up 4 bases and J gave up 0 bases, with 7 bases separating them. Here the CDR3 DNA reads TGTGCCAGCAGTTATCTTGGCTCCTACGAGCAGTACTTC. This translates into CASSYLGSYEQYF.

This clonotype has a handful of counts. The CDR3 DNA reads TGCGCCAGCAGGGGGCCGGGACAGGGGGCCTACGAGCAGTACTTC. Residues: CASRGPGQGAYEQYF. This chain joins TRBV10-2 and TRBJ2-7, with 11 bases aligning to TRBD1. Looked up from germline, CDR1 is WSHSY and CDR2 is SAAADI. Germline trimming cut 6 bases from V and 2 bases from J; bases unmatched to any gene: 6. This CDR3 is built from 15 residues.

In its sample, this clonotype was seen a few times. This CDR3 reads CASTPSGSSTDTQYF. CDR3 nucleotide sequence: TGTGCCAGCACTCCTAGCGGTTCTAGCACAGATACGCAGTATTTT. This rearrangement joins TRBV7-9 to TRBJ2-3; 7 nucleotides align to TRBD2. After removal of 7 bases from V and 0 bases from J, the junction contained 7 bases not matched to a gene. From germline, CDR1 is SEHNR and CDR2 FQNEAQ (reference sequence). CDR3 length: 15 residues.

V is TRBV29-1 and J is TRBJ2-7, with TRBD1 identical over 9 bases. The germline V gene has CDR1 SQVTM and CDR2 ANQGSEA. Germline trimming cut 4 bases from V and 7 bases from J; bases unmatched to any gene: 11. The CDR3 is 14 amino acids. Here the CDR3 DNA reads TGCAGCGTTGGGCGGACAGGGGCGGTGAGGGAGCAGTACTTC. As protein: CSVGRTGAVREQYF.

CDR3 sequence reads: CASSLDPAGGGYTF. The CDR3 coding sequence is TGTGCCAGCAGCTTAGACCCCGCAGGTGGAGGCTACACCTTC. The V call is TRBV7-9, the J call TRBJ1-2; D gene uncertain. The CDR3 covers 14 residues. Trimming pared 1 base from V and 8 bases from J, leaving 14 bases between. The germline gives CDR1 SEHNR, CDR2 FQNEAQ (reference sequence).

The chain employs TRBV20-1 and TRBJ1-1; D ambiguous. CDR1 and CDR2 from the germline V gene are DFQATT and SNEGSKA (reference sequence). This CDR3 is built from 12 residues. The V gene lost 6 bases and the J gene lost 0 bases, with 8 bases spanning the gap. This chain's CDR3 is CSAGLLNTEAFF. The CDR3 DNA reads as TGCAGTGCCGGGCTCTTGAACACTGAAGCTTTCTTT.

This clonotype was recorded many times. V and J are TRBV20-1 and TRBJ1-2; D might be TRBD1 (6 bases). V dropped 1 base and J dropped 8 bases, with 20 bases sitting between them. CDR3 length: 15 amino acids. Per germline, CDR1 DFQATT and CDR2 SNEGSKA (reference sequence). CDR3 sequence: CSARALDRGAWGYTF. CDR3 bases: TGCAGTGCTAGAGCCCTGGACCGGGGGGCGTGGGGCTACACCTTC.

This clonotype was seen a few times. This chain joins TRBV29-1 and TRBJ2-5; TRBD2 agrees at 15 bases. The germline V gene has CDR1 SQVTM and CDR2 ANQGSEA. The trim removed 6 bases at V and 0 bases at J, leaving 5 bases unmatched. This CDR3 is built from 16 residues. The CDR3 here is CSVSGLAGGNQETQYF. The CDR3 nucleotides read TGCAGCGTGAGCGGACTAGCGGGAGGGAACCAAGAGACCCAGTACTTC.

J is TRBJ2-7 and V is TRBV27, with 11 bases identical to TRBD2. The germline CDR1 and CDR2 sequences are MNHEY and SMNVEV (reference sequence). Trimming cost V 3 bases and J 4 bases; bases outside gene matches: 5. This CDR3 region has 15 residues. The CDR3 region is CASSFLTSGVYEQYF. The CDR3 nucleotides read TGTGCCAGCAGTTTCCTGACTAGCGGGGTTTACGAGCAGTACTTC.

This clonotype was seen a few times. The V call is TRBV6-5, the J call TRBJ2-1; 8 bases match TRBD1. CDR3 length: 14 amino acids. Unmatched junction bases numbered 5, after V lost 2 bases and J lost 8 bases. Germline assignment: CDR1 MNHEY and CDR2 SVGAGI. In nucleotides, the CDR3 is TGTGCCAGCAGTTACGGGCAGGGGGCCGATGAGCAGTTCTTC. It translates to CASSYGQGADEQFF.

The chain combines TRBV1 with TRBJ2-7; the D call TRBD2 from the table was never checked on the DNA. TRBV1 is designated a pseudogene. This CDR3 contains 17 residues. The CDR3 spells CTSSQAPGLAGVYEQYF. CDR3 DNA: TGCACCAGCAGCCAAGCCCCAGGACTAGCGGGAGTCTACGAGCAGTACTTC.

This clonotype was seen a handful of times. The chain employs TRBV5-1 and TRBJ1-2; unclear D gene. The V end was cut by 0 bases, the J end by 2 bases, with 11 bases between. The V gene's germline CDR1 is SGHRS and CDR2 YFSETQ. This CDR3 spans 15 amino acids. CDR3 protein: CASSLAGVYNYGYTF. The CDR3 bases are TGCGCCAGCAGCTTGGCCGGGGTCTACAACTATGGCTACACCTTC.

This clonotype was seen repeatedly, ten times or more. This chain links TRBV5-1 with TRBJ2-1; D ambiguous. The CDR3 is 14 amino acids. Germline V gene lookup returns CDR1 SGHRS and CDR2 YFSETQ. Trimming took 3 bases from V and 8 from J, leaving 15 bases between them. Here the CDR3 DNA reads TGCGCCAGCAGCTCGCTTTTTTCTATGGATGAGCAGTTCTTC. It encodes CASSSLFSMDEQFF.

This clonotype has more than one count but fewer than ten. This chain uses TRBV7-2 with TRBJ2-1; TRBD2 matches at 9 bases. J was trimmed by 2 bases and V by 3 bases; bases with no gene match: 5. This CDR3 region has 16 residues. Germline V gives CDR1 SGHTA, CDR2 FQGNSA. CDR3 in amino acids: CASSFRTSGPYNEQFF. CDR3 bases: TGTGCCAGCAGCTTCCGAACTAGCGGGCCCTACAATGAGCAGTTCTTC. Together with reference TRBV7-2 and TRBJ2-1, the CDR3 gives the full variable domain: GAGVSQSPSNKVTEKGKDVELRCDPISGHTALYWYRQSLGQGLEFLIYFQGNSAPDKSGLPSDRFSAERTGGSVSTLTIQRTQQEDSAVYLCASSFRTSGPYNEQFFGPGTRLTVL.

The genes are TRBV3-1 and TRBJ2-5, with D hard to call. The CDR3 length is 13 residues. The V end was cut by 0 bases, the J end by 4 bases, with 6 bases between. Per the germline V gene, CDR1 is LGHDT and CDR2 is YNNKEL (reference sequence). The CDR3 region is CASSQDPPETQYF. In DNA, the CDR3 is TGTGCCAGCAGCCAAGACCCCCCAGAGACCCAGTACTTC.

The V gene is TRBV20-1, the J gene TRBJ2-5; D is unclear. V was pared by 2 bases and J by 1 base, with 5 bases between. This CDR3 contains 12 residues. Germline V gene data show CDR1 as DFQATT and CDR2 as SNEGSKA (reference sequence). The CDR3 loop is CSARNPQETQYF. DNA of the CDR3: TGCAGTGCTAGAAACCCCCAAGAGACCCAGTACTTC.

V and J are TRBV18 and TRBJ1-1; D is unresolved. This CDR3 comprises 14 residues. Per the germline V gene, CDR1 is KGHSH and CDR2 is LQKENI. V was clipped by 0 bases and J by 5 bases, with 10 bases between them. The CDR3, as DNA: TGTGCCAGCTCACCACCCCTAAGGAGGACTGAAGCTTTCTTT. Amino acid sequence: CASSPPLRRTEAFF. Combining the CDR3 with reference TRBV18 and TRBJ1-1 gives the whole variable domain NAGVMQNPRHLVRRRGQEARLRCSPMKGHSHVYWYRQLPEEGLKFMVYLQKENIIDESGMPKERFSAEFPKEGPSILRIQQVVRGDSAAYFCASSPPLRRTEAFFGQGTRLTVV.

The sample holds many counts of this clonotype. The chain carries TRBV7-2 and TRBJ2-7; 11 bases are a match to TRBD1. Germline CDR1 and CDR2: SGHTA and FQGNSA. CDR3 length equals 15 residues. Trimming at V came to 0 bases and at J to 2 bases, leaving 0 bases not matched to a gene. DNA for the CDR3: TGTGCCAGCAGCTTAGCGGGACAGGGGGCCTACGAGCAGTACTTC. It translates to CASSLAGQGAYEQYF.

The V gene is TRBV5-1, the J gene TRBJ2-5, with 7 bases identical to TRBD1. This CDR3 contains 14 residues. Unmatched junction bases numbered 3, after V lost 0 bases and J lost 4 bases. Germline CDR1 is SGHRS and CDR2 is YFSETQ. The chain's CDR3 is CASSLGQGVETQYF. CDR3 DNA sequence: TGCGCCAGCAGCTTGGGACAGGGAGTAGAGACCCAGTACTTC.